Sequencing of this T cell receptor beta chain was carried out in a study of post-analysis software for immune sequencing data. Broader study findings: F measure showed strong co-clustering of same-batch samples. Controls significantly exceeded multiple sclerosis patients in normalized Chao1 diversity. The study found TRBV5-6, TRBV5-1 and TRBV20-1 among 5 or 6 TRBV segments more frequent in patients than controls.

The germline CDR1 and CDR2 sequences are ENHRY and SYGVKD. The CDR3 runs 13 residues. Every TCR beta cDNA library bore unique molecular identifiers. MiXCR was run by TCRdb on the PCR reads, yielding one entry per CDR3 protein. The sample yields about 460,000 distinct CDR3 sequences, roughly 46% seen once. Details on this clonotype: Its specificity is unknown.

This receptor was obtained from a girl aged 5-17 years with multiple sclerosis. The chain combines TRBV10-3 with TRBJ2-7; D not certain. The tail of the sequence fits TRBJ2-5 better, so the J call may be wrong. Sequenced input: blood. This CDR3 reads CAASGSPQETQYF. The CDR3 DNA is TGTGCCGCATCAGGAAGTCCTCAAGAGACCCAGTACTTC.